The TCR beta chain described here comes from a study of Graves' ophthalmopathy and Graves' hyperthyroidism. Deletions cut 0 bases from V and 5 bases from J, with 10 bases between. This CDR3 comprises 13 residues. Looked up from germline, CDR1 is SQVTM and CDR2 is ANQGSEA. The authors amplified TCR beta CDR3 regions from RNA transcripts. HTBI primers were employed in first-round RT-PCR, then a second-round multiplex PCR followed. TCRdb passed the multiplex PCR reads through MiXCR, listing each CDR3 protein once. The data contain around 660,000 distinct CDR3 sequences, roughly two fifths of them seen just once; the ten biggest clones take up 3% to 3.5%.

This clonotype was sampled from an adult man with Graves' ophthalmopathy. The chain joins TRBV29-1 to TRBJ1-1; D ambiguous. What was sequenced was peripheral blood. CDR3 region: CSVEDMARTEAFF. The CDR3 nucleotides are TGCAGCGTTGAAGACATGGCAAGGACTGAAGCTTTCTTT.